One and the same sample provided the 16 T cell receptor beta chains below, sequenced in a study of vaccination and CD4 T cells after COVID-19 (dated by TCRdb to between 2021 and 2024). Library construction relied on PCR. The sequencer was an Illumina iSeq 100. DNA from cultured CD4+ T cells underwent TCR sequencing with the Oncomine TCR Beta short-read assay at the Johns Hopkins FTIC core. TCRdb reworked the public reads: Q25 trimming with fastp, MiXCR clone assembly, productive beta chains retained. Each CDR3 protein gets just one entry, which takes the most common genes and DNA from the rows behind it. The sample table contains more than 6,000 distinct CDR3 sequences; only one count was recorded for 65% to 75% of them. Clones ranked in the top ten supply around 21% of the sample. The label giving this sample's treatment or condition can be read as: approximately 10-day PBMC culture with coronavirus spike peptide pools or control peptides (ViraFEST assay).

The antigens these receptors bind are not known. This material consisted of cultured CD4+ T cells from blood, taken after SARS-CoV-2 vaccination. The receptor source for this set is a human donor with COVID-19.

V gene TRBV19 combines with J gene TRBJ1-2; D is unresolved. The CDR3 contains 12 residues. Germline CDR1 LNHDA, CDR2 SQIVND (reference sequence). V lost 5 bases and J lost 5, with 9 bases in between. The CDR3 nucleotides read TGTGCCAGTAGTGCCCGGTTATATGGCTACACCTTC. It translates to CASSARLYGYTF.

The chain joins TRBV4-2 to TRBJ2-7, with TRBD1 matching over 9 bases. V shed 2 bases, J shed 6 bases, and the junction held 11 bases outside the gene matches. The V gene's germline CDR1 is LGHNA and CDR2 YNFKEQ. The CDR3 totals 16 residues. CDR3 sequence (DNA): TGTGCCAGCAGCCAACCCACAGGGGGCGCGTCCGGCGAGCAGTACTTC. Protein product: CASSQPTGGASGEQYF.

J is TRBJ1-1 and V is TRBV19; D is possibly TRBD1 (5 bases). CDR3 length: 14 amino acids. Trimming removed 5 bases from V and 1 base from J, with 11 bases in between. Looked up from germline, CDR1 is LNHDA and CDR2 is SQIVND (reference sequence). DNA of the CDR3: TGTGCCAGTAGTGCGCCAGGGAAGAACACTGAAGCTTTCTTT. The encoded protein is CASSAPGKNTEAFF.

The rearrangement links TRBV2 to TRBJ1-4, with a weak D call TRBD1 (5 bases). The CDR3 runs to 15 residues. Trimming took off 6 bases at V and 8 bases at J, with 19 bases between the two ends. Looked up from germline, CDR1 is SNHLY and CDR2 is FYNNEI. The CDR3 DNA reads as TGTGCCAGCAGCCAAAACGCCCAGGGTACGGAAAAACTGTTTTTT. As protein: CASSQNAQGTEKLFF.

DNA of the CDR3: TGTGCCAGCAGCCAAGAGGGGGCAAGTCAAGAGACCCAGTACTTC. Amino acids: CASSQEGASQETQYF. V and J are TRBV7-2 and TRBJ2-5; 7 nucleotides agree with TRBD1. The junction had 8 bases not matched to a gene; V was cut back by 5 bases and J by 2 bases. Germline lookup yields CDR1 SGHTA and CDR2 FQGNSA. CDR3 length: 15 residues.

This clonotype was recorded a few times. The chain is built from TRBV20-1 and TRBJ1-6; D unresolved. CDR1 and CDR2 (germline): DFQATT, SNEGSKA (reference sequence). The CDR3 length is 16 residues. The V end was cut by 2 bases, the J end by 9 bases, with 20 bases between. The CDR3 is CSARSHRDGVVSPLHF. CDR3 DNA sequence: TGCAGTGCTAGATCCCACCGAGACGGTGTGGTTTCACCCCTCCACTTT.

The gene calls are TRBV7-6 and TRBJ2-3, with TRBD2 as a possible D gene (5 bases). CDR1 is SGHVS and CDR2 is FNYEAQ in the germline V gene. CDR3 length: 14 amino acids. V was shortened by 4 bases and J by 2 bases, with 10 bases between the two germline ends. The CDR3 region has the DNA TGTGCCAGCAGCTCGGACTCTTCCACAGATACGCAGTATTTT. It encodes CASSSDSSTDTQYF.

The V and J genes are TRBV2 and TRBJ1-5; 7 bases line up with TRBD1. Germline V gene lookup returns CDR1 SNHLY and CDR2 FYNNEI. CDR3 length: 16 residues. V gave up 2 bases and J gave up 7 bases; unmatched junction bases: 11. DNA of the CDR3: TGTGCCAGCAGTGAATTCTCCACAGGGGTAGGGCAGCCCCAGCATTTT. It translates to CASSEFSTGVGQPQHF.

This chain connects TRBV5-8 to TRBJ1-5; a possible D gene is TRBD1 (6 bases). There are 16 residues in the CDR3. Trimming left V 4 bases short and J 0 bases short, with 14 bases between. Germline V gene sequence: CDR1 SGHTS, CDR2 YDEGEE. The CDR3 nucleotides read TGTGCCAGCAGCCGGGGGGGGGCCATTAGCAATCAGCCCCAGCATTTT. It yields the protein CASSRGGAISNQPQHF.

The genes are TRBV7-2 and TRBJ2-3; 8 bases map to TRBD1. The V segment lost 5 bases and the J segment 4 bases; nucleotides outside the gene matches: 8. Germline-derived CDR1 and CDR2 are SGHTA and FQGNSA. The CDR3 length is 15 residues. Here the CDR3 reads CASSATGVPADTQYF. The CDR3 region has the DNA TGTGCCAGCAGCGCGACAGGGGTCCCCGCAGATACGCAGTATTTT.

This chain links TRBV19 with TRBJ1-5, with D perhaps TRBD1 (5 bases). CDR3 size: 14 residues. The V end was cut by 4 bases, the J end by 3 bases, with 10 bases between. Germline loops: CDR1 LNHDA, CDR2 SQIVND (reference sequence). The CDR3 coding sequence is TGTGCCAGTAGTACCGGGACGAACAATCAGCCCCAGCATTTT. As protein: CASSTGTNNQPQHF.

This chain joins TRBV10-3 and TRBJ2-5; D not certain. V shed 0 bases and J shed 4 bases, with 12 bases lying between them. Germline CDR1 is ENHRY and CDR2 is SYGVKD. The CDR3 totals 15 residues. DNA of the CDR3: TGTGCCATCAGTGAGTCCTTCGTGGAGAGAGAGACCCAGTACTTC. This translates into CAISESFVERETQYF.

CDR3 nucleotide sequence: TGTGCCAGCAGTCGGACAGCTAGCTATGGCTACACCTTC. Protein sequence: CASSRTASYGYTF. The chain links TRBV7-9 to TRBJ1-2; possibly TRBD1 for D (6 bases). This CDR3 has 13 amino acids. CDR1 and CDR2 from the germline V gene are SEHNR and FQNEAQ (reference sequence). The V end was cut by 6 bases, the J end by 4 bases, with 12 bases between.

The V call is TRBV27, the J call TRBJ2-1; perhaps TRBD2 as D (6 bases). Germline assignment: CDR1 MNHEY and CDR2 SMNVEV (reference sequence). V was trimmed by 0 bases and J by 7 bases, leaving 13 bases between them. This CDR3 is built from 15 residues. The CDR3 protein is CASSLSTGVGNEQFF. For the CDR3, the DNA is TGTGCCAGCAGTTTATCGACGGGGGTGGGGAATGAGCAGTTCTTC.

V usage is TRBV2 and J usage is TRBJ1-2; 9 bases match TRBD1. The length of the CDR3 is 14 residues. In germline, CDR1 is SNHLY, CDR2 FYNNEI. V trimming: 5 bases; J trimming: 2 bases; junction bases outside the gene matches: 3. In DNA form, the CDR3 reads TGTGCCAGCAGTCAGGGACAGGGAAACTATGGCTACACCTTC. This encodes CASSQGQGNYGYTF.

V gene TRBV6-1 combines with J gene TRBJ1-6; D remains ambiguous. The CDR3 contains 15 residues. The germline CDR1 and CDR2 sequences are MNHNS and SASEGT. Trimming removed 7 bases at V and 3 bases at J, with 13 bases between. This CDR3 is CASTGTGGYNSPLHF. As DNA, the CDR3 is TGTGCCAGCACCGGCACGGGCGGCTATAATTCACCCCTCCACTTT.